Included here is one T cell receptor (beta chain) sequence, with context. Grouping used clinical history reported by participants in a survey and questionnaire. The data were taken from a study of blood T cell repertoires in COVID-19. Turning to the study itself: In each case, the material was cDNA or gDNA derived from T cells, B-cell-depleted T cells, or PBMCs.

Authors' data handling: Amplification of reference gene primers was used by the study to estimate nucleated cell counts. Data came from immunoSEQ multiplex PCR; TCRdb stores just in-frame clones and leaves some out. That table furnishes V, J and clone size, whereas the DNA furnished D and trimming. Here the sample spans about 280,000 clones, approximately 81% being singletons. The V end lost 4 bases, the J end lost 6 bases, and 14 bases lay between the germline ends. The CDR3 extends over 14 amino acids. Germline loops: CDR1 SGHRS, CDR2 YFSETQ. The sample taken for sequencing was PBMCs or T cells enriched from blood (not recorded which). The receptor's source is a woman aged 50 to 65 who had recovered from COVID-19. V is TRBV5-1 and J is TRBJ1-5; D perhaps matches TRBD1 (6 bases). The CDR3 region is CASSDYGGSQPQHF. For the CDR3, the DNA is TGCGCCAGCAGCGACTATGGGGGCAGTCAGCCCCAGCATTTT.